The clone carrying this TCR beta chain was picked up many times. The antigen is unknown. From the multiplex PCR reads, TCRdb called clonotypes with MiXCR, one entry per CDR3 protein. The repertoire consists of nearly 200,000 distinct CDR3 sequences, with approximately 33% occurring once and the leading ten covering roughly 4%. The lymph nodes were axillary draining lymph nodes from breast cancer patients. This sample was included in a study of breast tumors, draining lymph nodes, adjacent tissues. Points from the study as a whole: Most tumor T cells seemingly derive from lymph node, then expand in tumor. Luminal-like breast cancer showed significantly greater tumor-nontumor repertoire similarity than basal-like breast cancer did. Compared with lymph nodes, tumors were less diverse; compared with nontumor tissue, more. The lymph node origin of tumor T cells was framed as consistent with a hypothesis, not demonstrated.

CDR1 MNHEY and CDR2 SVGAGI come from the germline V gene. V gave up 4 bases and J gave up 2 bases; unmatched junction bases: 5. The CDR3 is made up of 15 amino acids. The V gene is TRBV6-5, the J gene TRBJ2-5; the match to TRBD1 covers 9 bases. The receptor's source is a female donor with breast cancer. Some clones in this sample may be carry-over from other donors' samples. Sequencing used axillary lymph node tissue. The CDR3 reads CASSSPGQGQETQYF. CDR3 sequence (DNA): TGTGCCAGCAGTTCTCCGGGACAGGGTCAAGAGACCCAGTACTTC.